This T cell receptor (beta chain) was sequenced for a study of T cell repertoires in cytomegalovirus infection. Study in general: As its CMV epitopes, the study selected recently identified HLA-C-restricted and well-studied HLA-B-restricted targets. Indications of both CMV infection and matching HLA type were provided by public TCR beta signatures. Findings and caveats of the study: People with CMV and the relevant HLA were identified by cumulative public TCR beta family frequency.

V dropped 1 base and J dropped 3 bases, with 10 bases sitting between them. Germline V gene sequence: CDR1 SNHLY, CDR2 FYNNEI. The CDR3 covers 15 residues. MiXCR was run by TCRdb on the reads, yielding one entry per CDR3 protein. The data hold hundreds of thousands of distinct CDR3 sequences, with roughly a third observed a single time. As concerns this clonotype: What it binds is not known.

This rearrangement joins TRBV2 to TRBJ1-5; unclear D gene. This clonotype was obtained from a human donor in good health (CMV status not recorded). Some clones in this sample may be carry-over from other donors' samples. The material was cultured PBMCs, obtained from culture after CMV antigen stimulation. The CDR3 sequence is CASSEGSVPNQPQHF. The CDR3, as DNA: TGTGCCAGCAGTGAAGGTTCAGTGCCCAATCAGCCCCAGCATTTT.